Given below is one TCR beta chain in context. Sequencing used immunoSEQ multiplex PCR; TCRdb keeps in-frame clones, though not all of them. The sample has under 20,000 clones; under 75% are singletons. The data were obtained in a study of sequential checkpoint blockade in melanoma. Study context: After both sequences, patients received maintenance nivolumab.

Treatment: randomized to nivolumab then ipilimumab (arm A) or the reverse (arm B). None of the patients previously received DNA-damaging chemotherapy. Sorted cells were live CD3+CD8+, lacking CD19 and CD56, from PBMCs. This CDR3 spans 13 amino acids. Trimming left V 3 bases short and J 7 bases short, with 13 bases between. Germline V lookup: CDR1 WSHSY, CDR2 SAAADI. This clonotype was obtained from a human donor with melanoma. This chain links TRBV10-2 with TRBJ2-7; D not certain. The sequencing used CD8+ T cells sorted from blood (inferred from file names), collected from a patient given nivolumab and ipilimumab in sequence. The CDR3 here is CASSDGSTREQYF. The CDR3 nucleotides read TGCGCCAGCAGTGACGGGTCGACGCGGGAGCAGTACTTC.